A selection of T cell receptor beta chains follows, all from one sample in a study of blood T cell repertoires in COVID-19. The method was immunoSEQ multiplex PCR; TCRdb's version includes in-frame clones alone and lacks a portion of them. The sample holds about 260,000 clones; around 86% are singletons and the top ten take 13%. Sequencing used peripheral blood. These receptors came from a human donor in a cohort sampled during active COVID-19. Both conserved end residues are part of each CDR3. D genes are given only for firm matches. Rows may omit the clone size; those that give it use once, few, many or a size class.

cdr3_nt: TGCGCCAGCAGCCAAGGGAGACACCCCGGGGACGAGCAGTACTTC; cdr3_aa: CASSQGRHPGDEQYF; j_call: TRBJ2-7; v_call: TRBV4-3; clone_size: NA; d_call: NA
cdr3_nt: TGTGCCAGCAGTTTCACGGTCAATCAGCCCCAGCATTTT; cdr3_aa: CASSFTVNQPQHF; j_call: TRBJ1-5; v_call: TRBV6-5; clone_size: NA; d_call: NA
cdr3_nt: TGTGCCAGTAGTGTCACAGGGAAGGCTGCGCCCCAGCATTTT; cdr3_aa: CASSVTGKAAPQHF; j_call: TRBJ1-5; v_call: TRBV19; clone_size: NA; d_call: NA
cdr3_nt: TGCGCCAGCAGCCAATTCCCGGGACAGGGGAGCTACGAGCAGTACTTC; cdr3_aa: CASSQFPGQGSYEQYF; j_call: TRBJ2-7; v_call: TRBV5-1; clone_size: NA; d_call: TRBD1
cdr3_nt: TGCGCCAGCAGCTTGATTCCGGGGTCAGATACGCAGTATTTT; cdr3_aa: CASSLIPGSDTQYF; j_call: TRBJ2-3; v_call: TRBV5-1; clone_size: NA; d_call: NA
cdr3_nt: TGTGCCAGTAGTGTCCTCCCTAGCGGGGGCGGGGAGCTGTTTTTT; cdr3_aa: CASSVLPSGGGELFF; j_call: TRBJ2-2; v_call: TRBV19; clone_size: NA; d_call: TRBD2
cdr3_nt: TGTGCCTGGAGTGCCCGGGATACGCAGTATTTT; cdr3_aa: CAWSARDTQYF; j_call: TRBJ2-3; v_call: TRBV30; clone_size: NA; d_call: NA
cdr3_nt: TGTGCCAGCAGTTACGGACAAGCATATGGCTACACCTTC; cdr3_aa: CASSYGQAYGYTF; j_call: TRBJ1-2; v_call: TRBV27; clone_size: NA; d_call: NA
cdr3_nt: TGTGCCACCTCGGGGGGGTACTCCTACAATGAGCAGTTCTTC; cdr3_aa: CATSGGYSYNEQFF; j_call: TRBJ2-1; v_call: TRBV27; clone_size: NA; d_call: TRBD2
cdr3_nt: TGCGCCAGCAGCCAAGGGGGGGGCTTTACCTACGAGCAGTACTTC; cdr3_aa: CASSQGGGFTYEQYF; j_call: TRBJ2-7; v_call: TRBV4-1; clone_size: NA; d_call: NA
cdr3_nt: TGTGCCAGCAGCTTGCGGGGCAATCAGCCCCAGCATTTT; cdr3_aa: CASSLRGNQPQHF; j_call: TRBJ1-5; v_call: TRBV5-8; clone_size: NA; d_call: NA
cdr3_nt: TGTGCCAGTACCATCCCATCCGGGACTAGCGGGATCAATGAGCAGTTCTTC; cdr3_aa: CASTIPSGTSGINEQFF; j_call: TRBJ2-1; v_call: TRBV19; clone_size: once; d_call: TRBD2
cdr3_nt: TGTGCCACCCTGGACAGATTGATTCAGCCCCAGCATTTT; cdr3_aa: CATLDRLIQPQHF; j_call: TRBJ1-5; v_call: TRBV6-5; clone_size: NA; d_call: NA
cdr3_nt: TGCGCCAGCAGCCAAACCCAGGGGTATGGCTACACCTTC; cdr3_aa: CASSQTQGYGYTF; j_call: TRBJ1-2; v_call: TRBV4-3; clone_size: NA; d_call: NA
cdr3_nt: TGTGCCAGCAGCCATAGCGGCAATGAGCAGTTCTTC; cdr3_aa: CASSHSGNEQFF; j_call: TRBJ2-1; v_call: TRBV3-1/TRBV3-2; clone_size: NA; d_call: NA
cdr3_nt: TGTGCCAGCAGCTTGTCAGGACAGGGCTACGAGCAGTACTTC; cdr3_aa: CASSLSGQGYEQYF; j_call: TRBJ2-7; v_call: TRBV5-5; clone_size: NA; d_call: TRBD1
cdr3_nt: TGTGCCAGCTCACCACTCACTGGGACAGGCCTAATCAACACTGAAGCTTTCTTT; cdr3_aa: CASSPLTGTGLINTEAFF; j_call: TRBJ1-1; v_call: TRBV18; clone_size: NA; d_call: TRBD1
cdr3_nt: TGTGCCAGCAGCAAGACAGGGGTCAATCAGCCCCAGCATTTT; cdr3_aa: CASSKTGVNQPQHF; j_call: TRBJ1-5; v_call: TRBV11-2; clone_size: NA; d_call: TRBD1
cdr3_nt: TGTGCCAGCAGACTTAGGGGGGGTGAAAAACTGTTTTTT; cdr3_aa: CASRLRGGEKLFF; j_call: TRBJ1-4; v_call: TRBV6-5; clone_size: NA; d_call: NA
cdr3_nt: TGTGCCGCCTCCTTACAGGGGTACGAGCAGTACTTC; cdr3_aa: CAASLQGYEQYF; j_call: TRBJ2-7; v_call: TRBV30; clone_size: NA; d_call: TRBD1
cdr3_nt: TGCGCCAGCAGCCAACACACCGGGGGGAACACTGAAGCTTTCTTT; cdr3_aa: CASSQHTGGNTEAFF; j_call: TRBJ1-1; v_call: TRBV4-1; clone_size: NA; d_call: NA
cdr3_nt: TGTGCCAGCAGCAATAGACAGGTCGGGCGGTATGGCTACACCTTC; cdr3_aa: CASSNRQVGRYGYTF; j_call: TRBJ1-2; v_call: TRBV3-1/TRBV3-2; clone_size: NA; d_call: NA
cdr3_nt: TGTGCCAGCAGTGACCCGGTGGGCCCCTACAATGAGCAGTTCTTC; cdr3_aa: CASSDPVGPYNEQFF; j_call: TRBJ2-1; v_call: TRBV6-2/TRBV6-3; clone_size: NA; d_call: NA
cdr3_nt: TGTGCCAGCAGCCTAGGGACAGGGGTGGGTCAGCCCCAGCATTTT; cdr3_aa: CASSLGTGVGQPQHF; j_call: TRBJ1-5; v_call: TRBV3-1/TRBV3-2; clone_size: few; d_call: TRBD1
cdr3_nt: TGTGCCAGCAGCCAGGGACAGATGAACACTGAAGCTTTCTTT; cdr3_aa: CASSQGQMNTEAFF; j_call: TRBJ1-1; v_call: TRBV3-1/TRBV3-2; clone_size: NA; d_call: TRBD1
cdr3_nt: TGTGCCAGCAGCCAAGACACACCATCCTATGGCTACACCTTC; cdr3_aa: CASSQDTPSYGYTF; j_call: TRBJ1-2; v_call: TRBV3-1/TRBV3-2; clone_size: NA; d_call: NA
cdr3_nt: TGTGCCAGCAGCTTATCTTCCGGGACATCAGAGACCCAGTACTTC; cdr3_aa: CASSLSSGTSETQYF; j_call: TRBJ2-5; v_call: TRBV5-4; clone_size: few; d_call: NA
cdr3_nt: TGTGCCAGCGCTCTAGCGGGAGGAGGCACAGATACGCAGTATTTT; cdr3_aa: CASALAGGGTDTQYF; j_call: TRBJ2-3; v_call: TRBV11-3; clone_size: NA; d_call: TRBD2
cdr3_nt: TGTGCCATCAGTGGGACAGGGGTTTTTCCTGAAGCTTTCTTT; cdr3_aa: CAISGTGVFPEAFF; j_call: TRBJ1-1; v_call: TRBV10-3; clone_size: NA; d_call: TRBD1
cdr3_nt: TGTGCCAGCAGCCAGATTGGGACAGGGGTTGGTGTGGAGACCCAGTACTTC; cdr3_aa: CASSQIGTGVGVETQYF; j_call: TRBJ2-5; v_call: TRBV7-8; clone_size: NA; d_call: TRBD1
cdr3_nt: TGCGCCAGCAGTTCACAGGGGAGCACTGAAGCTTTCTTT; cdr3_aa: CASSSQGSTEAFF; j_call: TRBJ1-1; v_call: TRBV5-1; clone_size: NA; d_call: TRBD1
cdr3_nt: TGTGCCAGCAGCGTAGGAACAGGGGGCCTCTATGGCTACACCTTC; cdr3_aa: CASSVGTGGLYGYTF; j_call: TRBJ1-2; v_call: TRBV9; clone_size: NA; d_call: TRBD1
cdr3_nt: TGTGCCAGCAGCTACGGACTAGCGGGAGATCGGGGCACAGATACGCAGTATTTT; cdr3_aa: CASSYGLAGDRGTDTQYF; j_call: TRBJ2-3; v_call: TRBV7-8; clone_size: once; d_call: TRBD2
cdr3_nt: TGTGCCAGCAGGTTACAACCGGGACAGTATAATTCACCCCTCCACTTT; cdr3_aa: CASRLQPGQYNSPLHF; j_call: TRBJ1-6; v_call: TRBV28; clone_size: NA; d_call: TRBD1
cdr3_nt: TGTGCCAGCAGTGAACAGGGGGAGGACGGCGGGGAGCTGTTTTTT; cdr3_aa: CASSEQGEDGGELFF; j_call: TRBJ2-2; v_call: TRBV2; clone_size: NA; d_call: NA
cdr3_nt: TGTGCCAGCTCACCACAGGCAGGTTGGGAAGCTTTCTTT; cdr3_aa: CASSPQAGWEAFF; j_call: TRBJ1-1; v_call: TRBV18; clone_size: NA; d_call: NA